Reported below is one T cell receptor (beta chain). The antigen is not known. The data were obtained in a study of cytomegalovirus exposure and HLA in healthy donors. Study-level results: The presence/absence work took it that sequencing depth was about the same across donors.

PCR primers comprised 60 Vbeta and 13 Jbeta primers. Sequenced by immunoSEQ multiplex PCR; TCRdb stores in-frame clones only, minus some. There are around 140,000 clones in the sample; around 80% occur only once, and around 3.4% lies in the top ten. Germline CDR1 and CDR2: SGHNT and YYREEE (reference sequence). Losses at the gene ends were 4 bases for V and 7 bases for J; bases not matched to a gene: 3. This CDR3 has 13 residues. The source of this sequence is a man aged 35 to 55 in good health and CMV-seronegative. The chain uses TRBV5-4 and TRBJ2-4; 9 nucleotides line up with TRBD1. Sample: PBMCs. CDR3 in amino acids: CASSRTGENIQYF. The CDR3 DNA sequence: TGTGCCAGCAGCCGGACAGGGGAGAACATTCAGTACTTC.